The source of this TCR beta chain is a study of human T cells and chemical hapten exposure. Study-wide background: The patient population, which was mostly female, had alopecia areata, totalis or universalis.

MiXCR, run by TCRdb on the RACE reads, gives a single entry per CDR3 protein. The repertoire includes 38,000 or so distinct CDR3 sequences, less than 8.5% of them detected once, and 1.3% sits in the top ten. Trimming pared 3 bases from V and 5 bases from J, leaving 10 bases between. The germline CDR1 and CDR2 sequences are SGHTA and FQGNSA. CDR3 size: 13 residues. Time point specified: pre-sensitization, week 0. Treatment of the sample: therapeutic diphenylcyclopropenone sensitization with weekly scalp DPC. This chain joins TRBV7-2 and TRBJ2-5; TRBD1 or TRBD2 may be the D gene (6 bases each). This specimen consisted of whole blood, obtained in connection with sensitization to the hapten diphenylcyclopropenone (DPC). This TCR was sampled from a woman aged 50 to 65 with alopecia areata. Some clones in this sample may be carry-over from other donors' samples. The CDR3 coding sequence is TGTGCCAGCAGCTTGGGGGGCCGGGAGACCCAGTACTTC. The encoded protein is CASSLGGRETQYF.